Listed below are T cell receptor beta chains from one sample, sequenced in a study of graft-versus-host responses after intestinal transplantation. No antigen is known for these receptors. Profiling relied on immunoSEQ multiplex PCR, and the TCRdb table lists in-frame clones only, not all of them. Among under 140,000 clones listed, just over 90% were seen once. The sequencing used unstimulated CD8+ T cells sorted from spleen or lymph node cells, collected before intestinal transplant. These receptors originate from a human donor who received an intestinal transplant. Each CDR3 is given without its conserved first and last residue.

cdr3_aa v_call
ASSPGTARANEQY TRBV7-6
ASSLEVSSYEQY TRBV11-2
ASSQDLQRESYEQF TRBV4-1
ASSFSTSGNNEQF TRBV27
ASSADDYNEQF TRBV9
ASSLGTSAYNEQF TRBV5-4
ASGKDRGNEQF TRBV25-1
SVLGGRSYEQY TRBV29-1
ASSPGGSRDSSSYEQY TRBV5-4
ASSYSGEHNEQF TRBV6-5
ASSPGTDLTYEQY TRBV4-1
ASSLGGAQWGNWQF TRBV13
ASSGWREGYNEQF TRBV10-2
ASSRTGNTEAF TRBV6-1
ASSHVIGTGANTGELF TRBV5-6
ASSYYRGTDTQY TRBV11-1
ASSREESGIVGYEQY TRBV11-2
ASSLEGTGVMNTEAF TRBV5-1
ASRQGNQETQY TRBV6-1
ASSSTGGSYNSPLH TRBV5-6
ASSQDPGDEQY TRBV14
ASSLSSGETQY TRBV5-6